Shown below are 22 T cell receptor beta chains from a single sample sequenced in a study of blood T cell repertoires in COVID-19. Libraries were prepared by immunoSEQ multiplex PCR; TCRdb keeps only in-frame clonotypes and omits some of them. The sample lists about 310,000 clones, about nine tenths occurring once. The sequencing sample was made of PBMCs or T cells enriched from blood (not recorded which). These receptors all come from a woman aged 40 to 50 who had recovered from COVID-19.

The chain employs TRBV6-5 and TRBJ1-3; D might be TRBD1 (6 bases). CDR1 and CDR2 (germline): MNHEY, SVGAGI. This CDR3 contains 15 residues. V dropped 6 bases and J dropped 0 bases, with 12 bases sitting between them. This CDR3 reads CASRRGAVSGNTIYF. CDR3 in DNA: TGTGCCAGCAGGCGGGGGGCCGTCTCTGGAAACACCATATATTTT.

The gene calls are TRBV18 and TRBJ2-2; D might be TRBD1 (6 bases). The CDR3 spans 14 residues. With 2 bases removed from V and 5 bases from J, the gap between germline ends came to 9 bases. CDR1 and CDR2 from the germline V gene are KGHSH and LQKENI. CDR3 nucleotides: TGTGCCAGCTCACCAATACAGGGAACCGGGGAGCTGTTTTTT. It codes for CASSPIQGTGELFF.

In its sample, this clone was seen a few times. V gene TRBV28 combines with J gene TRBJ2-1; D not resolved. Germline CDR1 MDHEN, CDR2 SYDVKM. Trimming cost V 5 bases and J 3 bases, with 11 bases left between them. This CDR3 region has 14 residues. DNA for the CDR3: TGTGCCAGCAGTAACCAGGATTACTACAATGAGCAGTTCTTC. It yields the protein CASSNQDYYNEQFF. The full variable domain, its missing parts supplied by reference TRBV28 and TRBJ2-1, is DVKVTQSSRYLVKRTGEKVFLECVQDMDHENMFWYRQDPGLGLRLIYFSYDVKMKEKGDIPEGYSVSREKKERFSLILESASTNQTSMYLCASSNQDYYNEQFFGPGTRLTVL.

The rearrangement links TRBV12-5 to TRBJ2-1, with a possible D match to TRBD1 (7 bases). V gave up 5 bases and J gave up 9 bases, with 11 bases separating them. The CDR3 extends over 12 amino acids. Germline V gene data show CDR1 as LGHNT and CDR2 as FRNRAP. The CDR3 spells CASGQGGTEQFF. The CDR3 DNA reads TGTGCTAGTGGTCAGGGGGGTACTGAGCAGTTCTTC.

This clone has a handful of counts. The chain is built from TRBV7-2 and TRBJ1-5; D possibly corresponds to TRBD1 (6 bases). Deletions cut 3 bases from V and 3 bases from J, with 15 bases between. Germline V gene sequence: CDR1 SGHTA, CDR2 FQGNSA. The CDR3 is 16 amino acids. Written as DNA, the CDR3 is TGTGCCAGCAGCTTGGGAGGGGGGGCCCTCAATCAGCCCCAGCATTTT. Protein sequence: CASSLGGGALNQPQHF.

The rearrangement joins TRBV6-6 to TRBJ2-3; tentatively, D is TRBD1 (6 bases). In germline, CDR1 is MNHNY, CDR2 SVGAGI (reference sequence). V shed 3 bases and J shed 0 bases, with 10 bases lying between them. The CDR3 sequence is 15 residues long. CDR3 sequence: CASSYLGASTDTQYF. In DNA form, the CDR3 reads TGTGCCAGCAGTTATTTGGGGGCTAGCACAGATACGCAGTATTTT.

In DNA form, the CDR3 reads TGTGCCAGCAGTCCGTCTAGCGGGGGTACTTACAATGAGCAGTTCTTC. Translated: CASSPSSGGTYNEQFF. This chain uses TRBV28 with TRBJ2-1, with 10 bases matching TRBD2. Germline assignment: CDR1 MDHEN and CDR2 SYDVKM. This CDR3 has 16 amino acids. Trimming at V came to 5 bases and at J to 4 bases, leaving 8 bases not matched to a gene.

The chain combines TRBV11-3 with TRBJ2-1, with D maybe TRBD2 (6 bases). Between the trimmed V and J ends, which lost 1 base and 0 bases, there was a span of 13 bases. Germline CDR1 SGHNT, CDR2 YENEEA. This CDR3 has 17 residues. The CDR3 DNA reads TGTGCCAGCAGCTTAGGGATTAGCGGAAGCTCCTACAATGAGCAGTTCTTC. This sequence encodes CASSLGISGSSYNEQFF.

The rearrangement uses TRBV6-5 and TRBJ1-1; D call uncertain. Trimming removed 8 bases at V and 4 bases at J, with 17 bases between. Germline V gene data show CDR1 as MNHEY and CDR2 as SVGAGI. The CDR3 is 14 residues long. The DNA for the CDR3 is TGTGCCAGCCGCCGTTGGAGGGAGAGCACTGAAGCTTTCTTT. Translated, it gives CASRRWRESTEAFF.

The gene calls are TRBV29-1 and TRBJ2-1, with D tentatively TRBD2 (7 bases). The V and J ends lost 0 bases and 8 bases respectively, with 11 bases between them. The CDR3 covers 13 residues. From germline, CDR1 is SQVTM and CDR2 ANQGSEA. The chain's CDR3 is CSVEDGGGDEQFF. The CDR3 DNA follows: TGCAGCGTTGAAGATGGGGGGGGCGATGAGCAGTTCTTC.

V and J are TRBV19 and TRBJ1-4; possibly TRBD1 for D (6 bases). Germline CDR1 reads LNHDA; CDR2 reads SQIVND (reference sequence). The CDR3 extends over 15 amino acids. Trimming removed 4 bases at V and 4 bases at J, with 13 bases between. CDR3: CASSTLTGYNEKLFF. The DNA of the CDR3 is TGTGCCAGTAGTACGCTGACAGGTTATAATGAAAAACTGTTTTTT.

The J gene is TRBJ2-1, the V gene TRBV27, with TRBD1 identical over 8 bases. Germline loops: CDR1 MNHEY, CDR2 SMNVEV (reference sequence). J lost 4 bases, V lost 5 bases, and 7 bases had no gene match. The CDR3 runs 15 residues. The DNA for the CDR3 is TGTGCCAGCAGTCCCCCCGGGACAGGTTACAATGAGCAGTTCTTC. Its protein product is CASSPPGTGYNEQFF.

The rearrangement links TRBV6-5 to TRBJ2-3; unclear D gene. The germline CDR1 and CDR2 sequences are MNHEY and SVGAGI. The germline V and J ends were trimmed by 6 bases and 3 bases, with 10 bases remaining between them. The CDR3 spans 13 residues. CDR3 coding DNA: TGTGCCAGCAGCAGGTCAGGAACAGATACGCAGTATTTT. Its translation: CASSRSGTDTQYF.

The rearrangement uses TRBV20-1 and TRBJ2-7; a possible D gene is TRBD1 (5 bases). Germline values: CDR1 DFQATT, CDR2 SNEGSKA (reference sequence). The CDR3 is 11 amino acids. V dropped 6 bases and J dropped 4 bases, with 10 bases sitting between them. The chain's CDR3 is CSAGRVYEQYF. The CDR3 nucleotides are TGCAGTGCCGGCAGGGTGTACGAGCAGTACTTC.

This sequence joins TRBV29-1 and TRBJ2-6; D is undetermined. Trimming took 2 bases from V and 0 from J, leaving 5 bases between them. The length of the CDR3 is 14 residues. Germline values: CDR1 SQVTM, CDR2 ANQGSEA. In DNA, the CDR3 is TGCAGCGTTGAAACCAGCTCTGGGGCCAACGTCCTGACTTTC. It codes for CSVETSSGANVLTF.

This sequence joins TRBV30 and TRBJ2-1; 9 bases are a match to TRBD2. The CDR3 is 14 amino acids. Germline V gene data show CDR1 as GTSNPN and CDR2 as SVGIG (reference sequence). The V gene end was trimmed by 5 bases and the J gene end by 9 bases; junction bases not matched to a gene: 11. CDR3: CAWSRGGGESEQFF. In DNA, the CDR3 is TGTGCCTGGTCCCGCGGCGGGGGGGAAAGTGAGCAGTTCTTC.

This clone has a single count. The chain joins TRBV10-3 to TRBJ2-1; 7 bases are a match to TRBD1. CDR1 is ENHRY and CDR2 is SYGVKD in the germline V gene. CDR3 length: 16 amino acids. J gave up 0 bases and V 4 bases, and 6 bases lay outside the gene matches. The CDR3, as DNA: TGTGCCATCAGTGTTCCCCCAGGGGGCTCCTACAATGAGCAGTTCTTC. Encoded protein: CAISVPPGGSYNEQFF.

This clone was seen more than once but under ten times. The chain is built from TRBV9 and TRBJ1-2, with 10 bases aligning to TRBD1. Germline-derived CDR1 and CDR2 are SGDLS and YYNGEE. The CDR3 totals 15 residues. J gave up 6 bases and V 3 bases, and 8 bases lay outside the gene matches. CDR3 nucleotide sequence: TGTGCCAGCAGCGCGACAGGGGGCGTATTGGATGGCTACACCTTC. This translates into CASSATGGVLDGYTF.

This clone was observed once. V and J are TRBV7-9 and TRBJ2-5, with 11 bases lining up with TRBD2. V lost 5 bases and J lost 3; bases outside the gene matches: 2. Germline CDR1 reads SEHNR; CDR2 reads FQNEAQ (reference sequence). The CDR3 spans 14 residues. The CDR3 nucleotides read TGTGCCAGCAGCAAGGGACTAGCGGAAGAGACCCAGTACTTC. This gives the protein CASSKGLAEETQYF.

DNA of the CDR3: TGTGCCAGCAGCCCTCGGACTAGCGCGAATGAGCAGTTCTTC. Translating gives CASSPRTSANEQFF. This rearrangement joins TRBV11-3 to TRBJ2-1; 9 bases line up with TRBD2. Germline V gene data show CDR1 as SGHNT and CDR2 as YENEEA. The CDR3 is 14 residues long. V shed 5 bases and J 7 bases; nucleotides not matched to a gene: 6.

This clone was seen only a few times. The gene calls are TRBV30 and TRBJ2-5; the match to TRBD2 covers 9 bases. This CDR3 has 16 residues. Germline CDR1 is GTSNPN and CDR2 is SVGIG (reference sequence). V was pared by 4 bases and J by 0 bases, with 9 bases of the junction left unmatched. DNA for the CDR3: TGTGCCTGGAAATACGACTTAGCGGGGGACCAAGAGACCCAGTACTTC. Translating gives CAWKYDLAGDQETQYF.

Concerning this clone: The same CDR3 can be traced to other DNA sequences in this sample. V usage is TRBV18 and J usage is TRBJ2-5; 7 nucleotides match TRBD1. Losses at the gene ends were 6 bases for V and 1 base for J; bases not matched to a gene: 5. This CDR3 has 14 residues. Per germline, CDR1 KGHSH and CDR2 LQKENI. DNA for the CDR3: TGTGCCAGCTCCCTCCGGGACAGCCAAGAGACCCAGTACTTC. Translating gives CASSLRDSQETQYF.